Following are 26 T cell receptor beta chains from one sample sequenced in a study of blood T cell repertoires in COVID-19 (dated by TCRdb to 2018 to 2020). The receptor library was made with the immunoSEQ multiplex PCR assay. TCRdb mirrors the immuneACCESS table, restricted to in-frame sequences. Some clones are absent from its copies; in checked studies, under half trace to an unresolved V gene, and the reason for the others is unknown. The sample table records around 100,000 clones; roughly 80% of these occur just once. Approximately 29% of the sample lies in the top ten. Sequenced material: peripheral blood. The receptors come from a man in his 70s with active or convalescent COVID-19.

This chain uses TRBV10-3 with TRBJ2-2, with TRBD1 matching 7 bases. CDR1 is ENHRY and CDR2 is SYGVKD in the germline V gene. With V trimmed by 5 bases and J by 5 bases, 11 bases remained unmatched. The CDR3 sequence is 16 residues long. The CDR3 DNA sequence: TGTGCCATCAGTTTCCAGGGGGACCCGGGGACCGGGGAGCTGTTTTTT. Amino acids: CAISFQGDPGTGELFF.

The rearrangement joins TRBV30 to TRBJ1-6, with a weak D call TRBD1 (6 bases). V was pared by 3 bases and J by 2 bases, with 8 bases between. This CDR3 is built from 14 residues. From germline, CDR1 is GTSNPN and CDR2 SVGIG (reference sequence). In DNA form, the CDR3 reads TGTGCCTGGAGCAGGGGCGCCTATAATTCACCCCTCCACTTT. It yields the protein CAWSRGAYNSPLHF.

CDR3 sequence reads: CASSLDRGLSGYTF. The CDR3 nucleotides are TGTGCCAGCAGCTTAGACAGGGGGCTCAGTGGCTACACCTTC. The chain joins TRBV7-2 to TRBJ1-2; 9 bases agree with TRBD1. With V trimmed by 1 base and J by 7 bases, 4 bases remained unmatched. In germline, CDR1 is SGHTA, CDR2 FQGNSA. The CDR3 is made up of 14 amino acids.

The rearrangement links TRBV4-2 to TRBJ2-1, with 7 bases aligning to TRBD2. Germline-derived CDR1 and CDR2 are LGHNA and YNFKEQ. The CDR3 runs 15 residues. V lost 1 base, J lost 8 bases, and 8 bases stayed unmatched. CDR3 residues: CASSQAGTMGDEQFF. DNA of the CDR3: TGTGCCAGCAGCCAAGCAGGGACTATGGGAGATGAGCAGTTCTTC.

The chain has TRBV12-3 or TRBV12-4 and TRBJ2-3; D gene unclear. Trimming left V 7 bases short and J 4 bases short, with 6 bases between. This CDR3 is 11 amino acids long. CDR3 in DNA: TGTGCCAGCACCTCTGCAGATACGCAGTATTTT. Residues: CASTSADTQYF.

The V call is TRBV24-1, the J call TRBJ1-5, with 7 bases aligning to TRBD1. V shed 4 bases and J 6 bases; nucleotides not matched to a gene: 8. The CDR3 is 15 residues long. Looked up from germline, CDR1 is KGHDR and CDR2 is SFDVKD. CDR3 in amino acids: CATSDSTGVGQPQHF. CDR3 DNA: TGTGCCACCAGTGACTCAACAGGGGTGGGTCAGCCCCAGCATTTT.

The chain uses TRBV9 and TRBJ1-1, with D possibly TRBD1 on 5 matching bases. This CDR3 has 16 residues. V lost 3 bases to trimming and J lost 1 base, with 16 bases between them. The germline gives CDR1 SGDLS, CDR2 YYNGEE. DNA for the CDR3: TGTGCCAGCAGCGCGGAAGCAGGGCTTTGGAACACTGAAGCTTTCTTT. Amino acid sequence: CASSAEAGLWNTEAFF.

The chain links TRBV7-2 to TRBJ1-1; D is unresolved. Germline V gene lookup returns CDR1 SGHTA and CDR2 FQGNSA. Trimming cost V 4 bases and J 1 base, with 7 bases left between them. This CDR3 has 13 residues. The CDR3 loop reads CASSSQQNTEAFF. The CDR3 DNA reads TGTGCCAGCAGCTCACAGCAGAACACTGAAGCTTTCTTT. The variable domain in full, completed from reference TRBV7-2 and TRBJ1-1, reads GAGVSQSPSNKVTEKGKDVELRCDPISGHTALYWYRQSLGQGLEFLIYFQGNSAPDKSGLPSDRFSAERTGGSVSTLTIQRTQQEDSAVYLCASSSQQNTEAFFGQGTRLTVV.

The J gene is TRBJ2-1, the V gene TRBV9; 7 bases line up with TRBD2. Trimming cost V 2 bases and J 0 bases; bases outside gene matches: 2. The CDR3 has 15 amino acids. Germline V gene data show CDR1 as SGDLS and CDR2 as YYNGEE. In DNA, the CDR3 is TGTGCCAGCAGCGTTAGCGGGCCCTCCTACAATGAGCAGTTCTTC. Encoded protein: CASSVSGPSYNEQFF.

This chain connects TRBV5-6 to TRBJ2-3, with D possibly matching TRBD1 (5 bases). The CDR3 contains 15 residues. Germline V gives CDR1 SGHDT, CDR2 YYEEEE. V shed 0 bases and J shed 1 base, with 9 bases lying between them. The CDR3 spells CASSLGQSGTDTQYF. Written as DNA, the CDR3 is TGTGCCAGCAGCTTGGGACAGTCGGGCACAGATACGCAGTATTTT.

This chain links TRBV7-6 with TRBJ2-7; 7 positions agree with TRBD1. This CDR3 spans 16 amino acids. Germline trimming cut 5 bases from V and 3 bases from J; bases unmatched to any gene: 13. Germline values: CDR1 SGHVS, CDR2 FNYEAQ. The CDR3 reads CASSSRPPGQIYEQYF. CDR3 nucleotides: TGTGCCAGCAGCAGCCGCCCCCCGGGACAGATCTACGAGCAGTACTTC.

This rearrangement joins TRBV7-9 to TRBJ2-3; TRBD2 matches at 15 bases. CDR1 and CDR2 (germline): SEHNR, FQNEAQ (reference sequence). The ends lost 4 bases at V and 0 bases at J; junction bases unmatched: 5. This CDR3 has 18 amino acids. CDR3 sequence reads: CASSSGLAGGLSTDTQYF. DNA for the CDR3: TGTGCCAGCAGCTCCGGACTAGCGGGGGGGCTGAGCACAGATACGCAGTATTTT.

The V call is TRBV10-3, the J call TRBJ2-5, with a tentative D call TRBD2 (6 bases). The germline V and J ends were trimmed by 8 bases and 2 bases, with 15 bases remaining between them. Germline CDR1 and CDR2: ENHRY and SYGVKD. This CDR3 has 14 amino acids. This CDR3 is CAISGPSAQETQYF. The DNA of the CDR3 is TGTGCCATCTCGGGGCCTAGCGCGCAAGAGACCCAGTACTTC.

This rearrangement joins TRBV5-4 to TRBJ1-1; no reliable D call. The germline V gene has CDR1 SGHNT and CDR2 YYREEE (reference sequence). Trimming removed 4 bases from V and 9 bases from J, with 16 bases in between. This CDR3 is built from 13 residues. Here the CDR3 reads CASSPKPQSKAFF. The CDR3 DNA reads as TGTGCCAGCAGCCCGAAGCCCCAATCAAAAGCTTTCTTT. The full variable domain, its missing parts supplied by reference TRBV5-4 and TRBJ1-1, is ETGVTQSPTHLIKTRGQQVTLRCSSQSGHNTVSWYQQALGQGPQFIFQYYREEENGRGNFPPRFSGLQFPNYSSELNVNALELDDSALYLCASSPKPQSKAFFGQGTRLTVV.

As DNA, the CDR3 is TGTGCCTGGAACCCTTCGACAGCCTATGGCTACACCTTC. Protein sequence: CAWNPSTAYGYTF. The chain recombines TRBV30 with TRBJ1-2; D might be TRBD1 (5 bases). Trimming left V 4 bases short and J 4 bases short, with 13 bases between. The V gene's germline CDR1 is GTSNPN and CDR2 SVGIG (reference sequence). The CDR3 runs to 13 residues.

The chain couples TRBV18 to TRBJ1-2; 8 bases fit TRBD1. Germline V gene sequence: CDR1 KGHSH, CDR2 LQKENI. Germline trimming cut 3 bases from V and 2 bases from J; bases unmatched to any gene: 8. The CDR3 extends over 16 amino acids. The CDR3 is CASSPVTGVFNYGYTF. CDR3 bases: TGTGCCAGCTCACCGGTGACAGGGGTCTTCAACTATGGCTACACCTTC.

This clone was observed a handful of times. V gene TRBV19 combines with J gene TRBJ2-7; 10 positions agree with TRBD1. The CDR3 extends over 17 amino acids. V was pared by 5 bases and J by 2 bases, with 12 bases of the junction left unmatched. The V gene's germline CDR1 is LNHDA and CDR2 SQIVND (reference sequence). For the CDR3, the DNA is TGTGCCAGTAGTTCTGCATCTCCGGGACAGGGGACCTACGAGCAGTACTTC. Translated: CASSSASPGQGTYEQYF. The whole variable domain, remainder taken from reference TRBV19 and TRBJ2-7, is DGGITQSPKYLFRKEGQNVTLSCEQNLNHDAMYWYRQDPGQGLRLIYYSQIVNDFQKGDIAEGYSVSREKKESFPLTVTSAQKNPTAFYLCASSSASPGQGTYEQYFGPGTRLTVT.

The chain couples TRBV4-1 to TRBJ1-2; the D gene is possibly TRBD1 (5 bases). The CDR3 contains 16 residues. Germline loops: CDR1 MGHRA, CDR2 YSYEKL. Trimming left V 4 bases short and J 7 bases short, with 22 bases between. The CDR3 sequence: CASSLQNAGLKAGYTF. CDR3 nucleotides: TGCGCCAGCAGCCTTCAAAATGCGGGACTAAAGGCTGGCTACACCTTC.

The chain carries TRBV9 and TRBJ2-3, with TRBD2 matching over 8 bases. Germline CDR1 reads SGDLS; CDR2 reads YYNGEE. Trimming at V came to 1 base and at J to 4 bases, leaving 8 bases not matched to a gene. The CDR3 is made up of 16 amino acids. CDR3 residues: CASSVYPAGAPDTQYF. The CDR3 nucleotides read TGTGCCAGCAGCGTATATCCAGCGGGAGCGCCAGATACGCAGTATTTT.

In its sample, this clone was seen a few times. V and J are TRBV4-1 and TRBJ2-2; TRBD2 aligns across 9 bases. The V gene's germline CDR1 is MGHRA and CDR2 YSYEKL. The ends lost 1 base at V and 1 base at J; junction bases unmatched: 7. The length of the CDR3 is 18 residues. CDR3 amino acids: CASSQVKLAGLNTGELFF. The CDR3 nucleotides are TGCGCCAGCAGCCAAGTTAAGCTAGCGGGGTTGAACACCGGGGAGCTGTTTTTT.

The chain links TRBV6-5 to TRBJ1-6; tentative D call: TRBD1 (6 bases). With 6 bases removed from V and 5 bases from J, the gap between germline ends came to 14 bases. The CDR3 extends over 15 amino acids. CDR1 and CDR2 (germline): MNHEY, SVGAGI. This CDR3 reads CASSLEDRNNSPLHF. The CDR3 DNA sequence: TGTGCCAGCAGCCTCGAGGACAGAAATAATTCACCCCTCCACTTT.

The chain combines TRBV19 with TRBJ1-5; 12 nucleotides line up with TRBD1. The CDR3 is 16 residues long. The junction had 6 bases not matched to a gene; V was cut back by 2 bases and J by 7 bases. Germline CDR1 and CDR2: LNHDA and SQIVND (reference sequence). The CDR3 region has the DNA TGTGCCAGTAGTATACGGGGACAGGGGGCGCCCCAGCCCCAGCATTTT. Translation: CASSIRGQGAPQPQHF. The variable domain in full, with the rest retrieved from reference TRBV19 and TRBJ1-5, is DGGITQSPKYLFRKEGQNVTLSCEQNLNHDAMYWYRQDPGQGLRLIYYSQIVNDFQKGDIAEGYSVSREKKESFPLTVTSAQKNPTAFYLCASSIRGQGAPQPQHFGDGTRLSIL.

This chain uses TRBV6-2 or TRBV6-3 with TRBJ2-3; D unclear. The CDR3 contains 14 residues. Per the germline V gene, CDR1 is MNHEY and CDR2 is SVGEGT. Trimming removed 5 bases from V and 1 base from J, with 10 bases in between. This chain's CDR3 is CASSAQVRTDTQYF. The CDR3 coding sequence is TGTGCCAGCAGTGCCCAGGTCCGCACAGATACGCAGTATTTT.

The chain uses TRBV25-1 and TRBJ2-1; 9 positions match TRBD2. With 3 bases clipped from V and 5 bases from J, the junction kept 5 bases outside the gene matches. Germline values: CDR1 MGHDK, CDR2 SYGVNS. This CDR3 comprises 15 residues. DNA for the CDR3: TGTGCCAGCAGTGACCCGGGACTAGCCGACAATGAGCAGTTCTTC. Its translation is CASSDPGLADNEQFF.

V gene TRBV7-6 combines with J gene TRBJ2-2; the match to TRBD2 covers 10 bases. CDR3 length equals 15 residues. V trimming: 6 bases; J trimming: 1 base; junction bases outside the gene matches: 2. Germline lookup yields CDR1 SGHVS and CDR2 FNYEAQ. CDR3 sequence: CASSRLAGNTGELFF. The CDR3 DNA reads TGTGCCAGCAGTCGACTAGCGGGGAACACCGGGGAGCTGTTTTTT.

V usage is TRBV19 and J usage is TRBJ2-7, with 7 bases identical to TRBD1. The CDR3 contains 16 residues. The germline V gene has CDR1 LNHDA and CDR2 SQIVND (reference sequence). V lost 1 base, J lost 1 base, and 7 bases stayed unmatched. CDR3 nucleotide sequence: TGTGCCAGTAGTATAGTTTCACAGGGGCGGTCCTACGAGCAGTACTTC. This codes for CASSIVSQGRSYEQYF.